The TCR beta chain described here comes from a study of blood T cell repertoires in COVID-19. As for the study in general: The United States, Italy and Spain were the sources of the acute and convalescent COVID-19 samples. PBMCs, B-cell-depleted T cells, or T cells were the source of the cDNA or gDNA that made up the material.

In the authors' methods: Scientists estimated how many nucleated cells there were by amplifying reference gene primers. Profiling relied on immunoSEQ multiplex PCR, and the TCRdb table lists in-frame clones only, not all of them. The V and J calls and the clone size are those of that table, but D and trimming were determined from the DNA. This table has about 480,000 clones, 89% appearing once. The CDR3 is made up of 14 amino acids. CDR1 and CDR2 (germline): SNHLY, FYNNEI. V was clipped by 6 bases and J by 7 bases, with 19 bases between them. Sequences were obtained from peripheral blood. The V call is TRBV2, the J call TRBJ2-7; the D gene is possibly TRBD1 (6 bases). The receptor was isolated from a man in his late teens or twenties with COVID-19, enrolled during active disease. CDR3 region: CASSSGQSLEEQYF. DNA for the CDR3: TGTGCCAGCAGCTCTGGACAGTCTTTAGAGGAGCAGTACTTC.